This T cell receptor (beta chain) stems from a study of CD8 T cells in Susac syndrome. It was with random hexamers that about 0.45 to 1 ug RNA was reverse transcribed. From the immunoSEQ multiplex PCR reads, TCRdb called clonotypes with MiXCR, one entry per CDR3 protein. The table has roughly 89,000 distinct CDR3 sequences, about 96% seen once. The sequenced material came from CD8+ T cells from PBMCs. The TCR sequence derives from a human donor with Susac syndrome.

The CDR3 coding sequence is TGTGCCAGCAGCCGCACATATAGCGGGGGAAGCTCCTACAATGAGCAGTTCTTC. Translated: CASSRTYSGGSSYNEQFF. V gene TRBV9 combines with J gene TRBJ2-1; 9 positions agree with TRBD2. There are 18 residues in the CDR3. CDR1 is SGDLS, CDR2 YYNGEE, per germline. V gave up 4 bases and J gave up 0 bases; unmatched junction bases: 11.